This T cell receptor (beta chain) was observed in a study of shared clonotypes between healthy human individuals. Study-level points and caveats: When naive CD4 clonotypes were compared across a few donors, approximately 5% were shared. An expected dependence of interdonor clonotype sharing on sequencing depth was noted.

V was clipped by 6 bases and J by 3 bases; unmatched bases: 4. The CDR3 extends over 14 amino acids. Germline loops: CDR1 MNHNY, CDR2 SVGAGI (reference sequence). At the deep level, the assay was run. TCRdb's copy holds only in-frame clones and misses some; the assay was immunoSEQ multiplex PCR. The table records hundreds of thousands of clones, under 80% of them present only once. Comments on this clone: Its antigen is as yet unknown.

Sequencing was done on a sample of memory CD4+ T cells sorted from blood. The subset denotes: CD45RA-negative fraction. The chain employs TRBV6-6 and TRBJ2-7, with TRBD2 identical over 11 bases. This clonotype was sampled from a man aged 30-40 years in good health. This CDR3 reads CASRTSGSHYEQYF. The DNA for the CDR3 is TGTGCCAGCAGAACTAGCGGGAGCCACTACGAGCAGTACTTC.